One sample yielded the 26 T cell receptor beta chains listed below, sequenced in a study of T cell responses to AZD1222 COVID-19 vaccine. Sequencing was performed with immunoSEQ multiplex PCR; in TCRdb, only in-frame clones are kept and a portion is missing. The sample includes 90,000 to 150,000 clones, around 90% seen only once; the top ten take under 9%. Here the sequenced sample was peripheral blood, taken on day 0 of AZD1222 vaccination. These receptors were collected from an adult in good health.

The chain recombines TRBV2 with TRBJ1-3; D remains unclear. Trimming left V 7 bases short and J 0 bases short, with 10 bases between. CDR3 length: 14 residues. CDR1 and CDR2 from the germline V gene are SNHLY and FYNNEI. CDR3 amino acids: CASMIDNSGNTIYF. The CDR3 coding sequence is TGTGCCAGCATGATCGATAACTCTGGAAACACCATATATTTT.

The chain is built from TRBV5-6 and TRBJ2-7; 11 positions match TRBD1. Trimming took 3 bases from V and 4 from J; bases not matched to a gene: 9. Germline CDR1 SGHDT, CDR2 YYEEEE. The CDR3 length is 16 residues. The CDR3 spells CASSWRTGGRTYEQYF. In DNA form, the CDR3 reads TGTGCCAGCAGCTGGCGGACAGGGGGCAGGACGTACGAGCAGTACTTC.

This clone has more than one count but fewer than ten. The gene calls are TRBV19 and TRBJ2-1; 11 bases agree with TRBD1. CDR3 length: 16 amino acids. The J segment lost 4 bases and the V segment lost 0 bases, leaving 2 bases of the junction unmatched. Germline V lookup: CDR1 LNHDA, CDR2 SQIVND (reference sequence). DNA of the CDR3: TGTGCCAGTAGTATAGATGGGACAGGGGGATACAATGAGCAGTTCTTC. Its protein product is CASSIDGTGGYNEQFF.

The chain couples TRBV7-9 to TRBJ2-7; tentative D call: TRBD1 (6 bases). The CDR3 runs to 15 residues. CDR1 is SEHNR and CDR2 is FQNEAQ in the germline V gene (reference sequence). V was pared by 4 bases and J by 0 bases, with 13 bases between. In DNA form, the CDR3 reads TGTGCCAGCAGCTCCCCGGACAGTGGCTCCTACGAGCAGTACTTC. This encodes CASSSPDSGSYEQYF.

The rearrangement uses TRBV2 and TRBJ1-5, with a tentative D call TRBD1 (5 bases). Per the germline V gene, CDR1 is SNHLY and CDR2 is FYNNEI. The CDR3 spans 15 residues. V dropped 2 bases and J dropped 3 bases, with 11 bases sitting between them. CDR3 DNA sequence: TGTGCCAGCAGTGAACTTCGGGGGGTCAATCAGCCCCAGCATTTT. Amino acid sequence: CASSELRGVNQPQHF.

The rearrangement joins TRBV18 to TRBJ2-7; TRBD1 matches 7 bases. CDR3 length: 15 amino acids. J gave up 1 base and V 3 bases, and 6 bases lay outside the gene matches. In germline, CDR1 is KGHSH, CDR2 LQKENI. The CDR3 nucleotides are TGTGCCAGCTCACCGCAACAGGGGTATTCCTACGAGCAGTACTTC. This sequence encodes CASSPQQGYSYEQYF.

This clone showed up just once. The chain links TRBV6-5 to TRBJ2-7; D possibly corresponds to TRBD1 (6 bases). The CDR3 runs 12 residues. Germline V gene sequence: CDR1 MNHEY, CDR2 SVGAGI. V was pared by 4 bases and J by 6 bases, with 10 bases between. CDR3 nucleotides: TGTGCCAGCAGTTCAGGGGCGGGCGAGCAGTACTTC. Encoded protein: CASSSGAGEQYF.

The chain recombines TRBV6-2 or TRBV6-3 with TRBJ1-4; D is possibly TRBD1 (5 bases). The CDR3 has 15 amino acids. Germline-derived CDR1 and CDR2 are MNHEY and SVGEGT. V lost 2 bases and J lost 4, with 11 bases in between. The CDR3 coding sequence is TGTGCCAGCAGTTACAGGGGCCAAGTTAATGAAAAACTGTTTTTT. Translated, it gives CASSYRGQVNEKLFF.

This chain links TRBV30 with TRBJ1-1; D is unresolved. This CDR3 has 13 amino acids. The germline V gene has CDR1 GTSNPN and CDR2 SVGIG (reference sequence). V dropped 1 base and J dropped 2 bases, with 8 bases sitting between them. In DNA, the CDR3 is TGTGCCTGGAGTGAGCAGGTTAACACTGAAGCTTTCTTT. Its translation: CAWSEQVNTEAFF. Full variable domain (rest looked up from reference TRBV30 and TRBJ1-1): SQTIHQWPATLVQPVGSPLSLECTVEGTSNPNLYWYRQAAGRGLQLLFYSVGIGQISSEVPQNLSASRPQDRQFILSSKKLLLSDSGFYLCAWSEQVNTEAFFGQGTRLTVV.

This rearrangement joins TRBV5-1 to TRBJ2-3, with 7 bases fitting TRBD1. The CDR3 consists of 15 residues. With V trimmed by 4 bases and J by 0 bases, 5 bases remained unmatched. Germline-derived CDR1 and CDR2 are SGHRS and YFSETQ. The CDR3 sequence: CASSIGQASTDTQYF. CDR3 sequence (DNA): TGCGCCAGCAGCATAGGACAGGCTAGCACAGATACGCAGTATTTT.

This chain links TRBV28 with TRBJ2-7, with TRBD1 as a possible D gene (7 bases). CDR3 length: 13 residues. Trimming removed 6 bases from V and 0 bases from J, with 9 bases in between. Germline lookup yields CDR1 MDHEN and CDR2 SYDVKM. CDR3 bases: TGTGCCAGCAGGCAGGGGGGCTCCTACGAGCAGTACTTC. Protein: CASRQGGSYEQYF. Full variable domain (remainder filled in from reference TRBV28 and TRBJ2-7): DVKVTQSSRYLVKRTGEKVFLECVQDMDHENMFWYRQDPGLGLRLIYFSYDVKMKEKGDIPEGYSVSREKKERFSLILESASTNQTSMYLCASRQGGSYEQYFGPGTRLTVT.

The chain couples TRBV28 to TRBJ2-1; D is ambiguous. The CDR3 totals 18 residues. Per the germline V gene, CDR1 is MDHEN and CDR2 is SYDVKM. Trimming removed 5 bases from V and 2 bases from J, with 22 bases in between. The DNA of the CDR3 is TGTGCCAGCAGTACCCGACTCTCTACCGCTTCCGCCTACAATGAGCAGTTCTTC. Translating it yields CASSTRLSTASAYNEQFF.

V usage is TRBV19 and J usage is TRBJ1-2, with D possibly TRBD1 on 5 matching bases. V lost 6 bases, J lost 4 bases, and 12 bases lay in between. The germline gives CDR1 LNHDA, CDR2 SQIVND (reference sequence). This CDR3 has 13 amino acids. CDR3 sequence (DNA): TGTGCCAGTAGAACAGGCCATCCCTATGGCTACACCTTC. Protein sequence: CASRTGHPYGYTF.

J is TRBJ1-5 and V is TRBV10-3; D unresolved. The CDR3 covers 15 residues. Germline CDR1 is ENHRY and CDR2 is SYGVKD. V lost 2 bases, J lost 6 bases, and 14 bases lay in between. Here the CDR3 DNA reads TGTGCCATCAGTGAGGGTATTAGGGCCGGTCAGCCCCAGCATTTT. This encodes CAISEGIRAGQPQHF.

This clone appeared once. The CDR3 DNA sequence: TGTGCCAGCAGCCAAGAGGGACAGGGTCGGTACGGGTACGAGCAGTACTTC. Translated, it gives CASSQEGQGRYGYEQYF. The J gene is TRBJ2-7, the V gene TRBV4-2; the match to TRBD1 covers 9 bases. Losses at the gene ends were 0 bases for V and 4 bases for J; bases not matched to a gene: 10. Germline-derived CDR1 and CDR2 are LGHNA and YNFKEQ. The CDR3 loop spans 17 amino acids.

As to this clone: This could be a read error, since a much larger clone is one nucleotide away. The same CDR3 is also encoded by other DNA sequences in this sample. V gene TRBV11-2 combines with J gene TRBJ1-1, with TRBD1 as a possible D gene (5 bases). The CDR3 totals 13 residues. V lost 0 bases and J lost 3, with 5 bases in between. Germline CDR1 reads SGHAT; CDR2 reads FQNNGV. The CDR3 DNA is TGTGCCAGCAGCTTAGACAGGGACACTGAAGCTTTCTTT. Translation: CASSLDRDTEAFF.

The CDR3 sequence: CSVGGTEAGEQFF. CDR3 nucleotides: TGCAGCGTTGGGGGGACAGAGGCGGGTGAGCAGTTCTTC. The chain recombines TRBV29-1 with TRBJ2-1, with 7 bases fitting TRBD1. V lost 4 bases, J lost 9 bases, and 9 bases stayed unmatched. Germline V lookup: CDR1 SQVTM, CDR2 ANQGSEA. This CDR3 spans 13 amino acids.

The CDR3 loop reads CASTSGGLADIQYF. For the CDR3, the DNA is TGTGCCAGTACCTCAGGGGGCCTGGCGGACATTCAGTACTTC. The rearrangement joins TRBV19 to TRBJ2-4; TRBD1 matches 8 bases. The junction had 10 bases not matched to a gene; V was cut back by 7 bases and J by 8 bases. CDR3 length: 14 residues. The germline gives CDR1 LNHDA, CDR2 SQIVND (reference sequence).

The V call is TRBV6-4, the J call TRBJ2-3; D is uncertain. CDR3 length: 11 amino acids. The V end lost 3 bases, the J end lost 4 bases, and 2 bases lay between the germline ends. Per the germline V gene, CDR1 is MRHNA and CDR2 is SNTAGT. The CDR3: CASSEADTQYF. The CDR3 region has the DNA TGTGCCAGCAGTGAGGCAGATACGCAGTATTTT.

The chain is built from TRBV6-5 and TRBJ1-3, with D possibly being TRBD1 (6 bases). CDR1 MNHEY and CDR2 SVGAGI come from the germline V gene. V dropped 0 bases and J dropped 9 bases, with 12 bases sitting between them. This CDR3 spans 14 amino acids. The CDR3 DNA sequence: TGTGCCAGCAGTTACTCCCCAGGGGTACCCACCATATATTTT. Translating it yields CASSYSPGVPTIYF.

The rearrangement uses TRBV24-1 and TRBJ2-7, with TRBD2 identical over 7 bases. The germline gives CDR1 KGHDR, CDR2 SFDVKD. V lost 9 bases, J lost 6 bases, and 13 bases stayed unmatched. The CDR3 is 14 amino acids. The CDR3 sequence: CATPAGEGLSEQYF. CDR3 nucleotide sequence: TGTGCCACCCCTGCGGGGGAGGGCCTGTCCGAGCAGTACTTC.

The chain carries TRBV30 and TRBJ1-5; unclear D gene. The CDR3 extends over 12 amino acids. V lost 1 base and J 9 bases, leaving 10 bases between the germline ends. Germline lookup yields CDR1 GTSNPN and CDR2 SVGIG (reference sequence). The CDR3 spells CAWSDPDLPQHF. Written as DNA, the CDR3 is TGTGCCTGGAGTGACCCGGATCTGCCCCAGCATTTT.

CDR3 region: CASSSPPGPSLYNEQFF. The CDR3 nucleotides read TGTGCCAGCAGTTCCCCCCCCGGGCCATCGTTATACAATGAGCAGTTCTTC. The chain carries TRBV27 and TRBJ2-1, with D uncertain. The CDR3 runs 17 residues. Per the germline V gene, CDR1 is MNHEY and CDR2 is SMNVEV (reference sequence). V lost 4 bases to trimming and J lost 4 bases, with 20 bases between them.

V usage is TRBV5-1 and J usage is TRBJ2-3; D may be TRBD2 (6 bases). V was shortened by 0 bases and J by 6 bases, with 20 bases between the two germline ends. The CDR3 extends over 17 amino acids. CDR1 SGHRS and CDR2 YFSETQ come from the germline V gene. The CDR3 DNA is TGCGCCAGCAGCTTGGCTACCGGGACTCCAAAGGCGGATACGCAGTATTTT. Protein product: CASSLATGTPKADTQYF.

This chain links TRBV9 with TRBJ1-2; 7 nucleotides match TRBD1. There are 15 residues in the CDR3. J gave up 8 bases and V 2 bases, and 12 bases lay outside the gene matches. Germline CDR1 reads SGDLS; CDR2 reads YYNGEE. In nucleotides, the CDR3 is TGTGCCAGCAGCGTTGACAGGGTCGAGACGCGGGGCTACACCTTC. Translation: CASSVDRVETRGYTF. Complete variable domain (other parts from reference TRBV9 and TRBJ1-2): DSGVTQTPKHLITATGQRVTLRCSPRSGDLSVYWYQQSLDQGLQFLIQYYNGEERAKGNILERFSAQQFPDLHSELNLSSLELGDSALYFCASSVDRVETRGYTFGSGTRLTVV.

The V and J genes are TRBV6-5 and TRBJ1-2; D unresolved. The V and J ends lost 2 bases and 4 bases respectively, with 14 bases between them. CDR3 length equals 15 residues. The germline CDR1 and CDR2 sequences are MNHEY and SVGAGI. CDR3 region: CASSYSTRGPYGYTF. As DNA, the CDR3 is TGTGCCAGCAGTTACAGTACTCGTGGACCCTATGGCTACACCTTC.